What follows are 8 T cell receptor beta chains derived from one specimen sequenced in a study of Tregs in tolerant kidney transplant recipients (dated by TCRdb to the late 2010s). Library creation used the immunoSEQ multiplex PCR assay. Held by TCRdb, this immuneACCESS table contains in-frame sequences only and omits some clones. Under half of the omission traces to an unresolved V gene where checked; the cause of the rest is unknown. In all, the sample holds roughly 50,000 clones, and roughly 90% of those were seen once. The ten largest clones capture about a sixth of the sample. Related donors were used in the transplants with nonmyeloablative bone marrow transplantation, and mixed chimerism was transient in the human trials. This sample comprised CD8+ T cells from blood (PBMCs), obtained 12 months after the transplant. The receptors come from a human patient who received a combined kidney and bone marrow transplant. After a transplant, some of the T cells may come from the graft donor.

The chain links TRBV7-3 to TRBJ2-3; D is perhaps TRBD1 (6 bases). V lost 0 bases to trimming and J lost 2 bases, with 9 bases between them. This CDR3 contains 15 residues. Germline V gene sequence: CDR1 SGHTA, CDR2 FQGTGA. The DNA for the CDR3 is TGTGCCAGCAGCTTAACGGGGGCTTCCACAGATACGCAGTATTTT. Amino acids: CASSLTGASTDTQYF.

In DNA form, the CDR3 reads TGTGCCAGCAGGCTATCTGGCGGGCCCTCCTACAATGAGCAGTTCTTC. Protein product: CASRLSGGPSYNEQFF. This rearrangement joins TRBV7-9 to TRBJ2-1, with a possible D match to TRBD2 (5 bases). Trimming took off 6 bases at V and 0 bases at J, with 15 bases between the two ends. There are 16 residues in the CDR3. Germline assignment: CDR1 SEHNR and CDR2 FQNEAQ (reference sequence).

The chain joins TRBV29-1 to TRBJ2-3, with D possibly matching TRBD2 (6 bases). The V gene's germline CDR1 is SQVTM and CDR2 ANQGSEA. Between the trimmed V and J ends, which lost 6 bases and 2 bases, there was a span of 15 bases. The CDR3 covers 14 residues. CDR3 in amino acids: CSVEYGGTTDTQYF. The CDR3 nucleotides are TGCAGCGTCGAGTACGGGGGAACCACAGATACGCAGTATTTT.

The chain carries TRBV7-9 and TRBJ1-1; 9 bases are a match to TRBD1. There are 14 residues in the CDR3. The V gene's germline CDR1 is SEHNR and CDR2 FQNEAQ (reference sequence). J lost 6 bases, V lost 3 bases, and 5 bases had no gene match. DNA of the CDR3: TGTGCCAGCAGCTTGGGACAGGGCTTGCCTGAAGCTTTCTTT. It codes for CASSLGQGLPEAFF.

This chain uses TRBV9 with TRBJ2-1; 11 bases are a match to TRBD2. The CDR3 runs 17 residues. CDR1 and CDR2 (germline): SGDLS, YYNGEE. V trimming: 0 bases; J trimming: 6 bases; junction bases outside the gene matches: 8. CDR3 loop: CASSVGSSGRRGNEQFF. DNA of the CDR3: TGTGCCAGCAGCGTAGGTTCTAGCGGGAGGAGGGGCAATGAGCAGTTCTTC. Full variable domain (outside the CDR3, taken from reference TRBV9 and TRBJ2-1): DSGVTQTPKHLITATGQRVTLRCSPRSGDLSVYWYQQSLDQGLQFLIQYYNGEERAKGNILERFSAQQFPDLHSELNLSSLELGDSALYFCASSVGSSGRRGNEQFFGPGTRLTVL.

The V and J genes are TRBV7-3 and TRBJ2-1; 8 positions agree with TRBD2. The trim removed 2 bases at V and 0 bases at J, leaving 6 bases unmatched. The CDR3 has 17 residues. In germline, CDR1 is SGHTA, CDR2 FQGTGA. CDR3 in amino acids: CASSLGTGLASYNEQFF. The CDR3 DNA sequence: TGTGCCAGCAGCTTAGGTACCGGACTAGCCTCCTACAATGAGCAGTTCTTC. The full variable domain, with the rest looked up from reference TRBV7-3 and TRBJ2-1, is GAGVSQTPSNKVTEKGKYVELRCDPISGHTALYWYRQSLGQGPEFLIYFQGTGAADDSGLPNDRFFAVRPEGSVSTLKIQRTERGDSAVYLCASSLGTGLASYNEQFFGPGTRLTVL.

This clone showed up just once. The CDR3 reads CASSFGTGFYEQYF. Here the CDR3 DNA reads TGTGCCAGCAGCTTCGGGACAGGGTTCTACGAGCAGTACTTC. This sequence joins TRBV11-3 and TRBJ2-7; 9 bases are shared with TRBD1. This CDR3 is built from 14 residues. V dropped 3 bases and J dropped 3; count of bases not matched to a gene: 3. Germline CDR1 reads SGHNT; CDR2 reads YENEEA.

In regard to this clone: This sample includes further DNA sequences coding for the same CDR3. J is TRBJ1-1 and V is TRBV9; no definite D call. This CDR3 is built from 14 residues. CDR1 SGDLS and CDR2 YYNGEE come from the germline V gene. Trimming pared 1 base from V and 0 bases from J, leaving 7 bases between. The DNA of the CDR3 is TGTGCCAGCAGCGTATCAGGTCTGAACACTGAAGCTTTCTTT. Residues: CASSVSGLNTEAFF. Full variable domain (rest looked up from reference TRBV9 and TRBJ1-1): DSGVTQTPKHLITATGQRVTLRCSPRSGDLSVYWYQQSLDQGLQFLIQYYNGEERAKGNILERFSAQQFPDLHSELNLSSLELGDSALYFCASSVSGLNTEAFFGQGTRLTVV.